Each of the 30 T cell receptor beta chains below was sequenced from the same sample in a study of blood T cell repertoires in COVID-19. Here immunoSEQ multiplex PCR was the method, and the copy in TCRdb shows in-frame clones only, minus some. The data hold around 170,000 clones, with 84% observed a single time. The sequenced material came from PBMCs or T cells enriched from blood (not recorded which). The receptors here all came from a man aged 50 to 60 who had recovered from COVID-19.

This clone appeared a single time. The J gene is TRBJ1-4, the V gene TRBV9; TRBD1 agrees at 7 bases. The V gene's germline CDR1 is SGDLS and CDR2 YYNGEE. Unmatched junction bases numbered 3, after V lost 4 bases and J lost 6 bases. CDR3 size: 13 residues. CDR3 DNA sequence: TGTGCCAGCAGCCTAGACAGGGATGAAAAACTGTTTTTT. This sequence encodes CASSLDRDEKLFF.

The genes are TRBV3-1 (or the pseudogene TRBV3-2) and TRBJ2-7; D is possibly TRBD2 (5 bases). V was trimmed by 5 bases and J by 3 bases, leaving 20 bases between them. Germline lookup yields CDR1 LGHDT and CDR2 YNNKEL (reference sequence). This CDR3 spans 16 amino acids. The CDR3 here is CASSREGRHTLYEQYF. The CDR3 region has the DNA TGTGCCAGCAGCAGAGAGGGTCGGCACACCCTCTACGAGCAGTACTTC.

The chain carries TRBV5-1 and TRBJ2-7, with TRBD1 as a possible D gene (6 bases). The CDR3 is 14 amino acids. V lost 0 bases, J lost 2 bases, and 9 bases lay in between. Looked up from germline, CDR1 is SGHRS and CDR2 is YFSETQ. CDR3 bases: TGCGCCAGCAGCTTGGGACAGGCTACCTACGAGCAGTACTTC. This codes for CASSLGQATYEQYF.

This clone was seen a single time. The chain recombines TRBV5-1 with TRBJ2-3, with TRBD1 as a possible D gene (5 bases). The V end was cut by 3 bases, the J end by 0 bases, with 11 bases between. CDR1 SGHRS and CDR2 YFSETQ come from the germline V gene. The CDR3 spans 15 residues. The CDR3 DNA sequence: TGCGCCAGCAGCTGGGGCCAGAGTAGCACAGATACGCAGTATTTT. Its protein product is CASSWGQSSTDTQYF.

The J gene is TRBJ2-7, the V gene TRBV28; possibly TRBD1 for D (5 bases). The CDR3 loop spans 13 amino acids. V was pared by 3 bases and J by 3 bases, with 9 bases between. Germline V gives CDR1 MDHEN, CDR2 SYDVKM. The CDR3 coding sequence is TGTGCCAGCAGTTTGACAGTGATCTACGAGCAGTACTTC. Translation: CASSLTVIYEQYF.

The chain is built from TRBV19 and TRBJ1-1; 7 bases are a match to TRBD1. The CDR3 consists of 15 residues. Losses at the gene ends were 1 base for V and 0 bases for J; bases not matched to a gene: 2. Germline V gene lookup returns CDR1 LNHDA and CDR2 SQIVND (reference sequence). The CDR3 region is CASSIGTGMNTEAFF. DNA for the CDR3: TGTGCCAGTAGTATAGGGACAGGTATGAACACTGAAGCTTTCTTT.

The chain joins TRBV11-2 to TRBJ2-2, with a possible D match to TRBD1 (6 bases). Germline V gene data show CDR1 as SGHAT and CDR2 as FQNNGV. V gave up 2 bases and J gave up 4 bases, with 17 bases separating them. The CDR3 covers 17 residues. The CDR3 bases are TGTGCCAGCAGCTTAATCCAGGGGCGGCCTTTCACCGGGGAGCTGTTTTTT. As protein: CASSLIQGRPFTGELFF.

The V and J genes are TRBV5-1 and TRBJ1-4, with D perhaps matching TRBD1 (5 bases). Germline V gene sequence: CDR1 SGHRS, CDR2 YFSETQ. Trimming stripped 0 bases from V and 0 bases from J, with 9 bases between. The CDR3 has 16 amino acids. The CDR3 nucleotides are TGCGCCAGCAGCTTGGACGACAGTCCAACTAATGAAAAACTGTTTTTT. Translating gives CASSLDDSPTNEKLFF.

For this clone: Sequence at one end of the junction differs from germline and may be a read error. The gene calls are TRBV4-3 and TRBJ2-1, with TRBD1 identical over 7 bases. Germline assignment: CDR1 LGHNA and CDR2 YSLEER. The CDR3 runs to 14 residues. This CDR3 reads CASSPSQIQGERVF. CDR3 sequence (DNA): TGCGCCAGCAGCCCCTCCCAGATCCAGGGGGAAAGGGTCTTC.

The J gene is TRBJ1-5, the V gene TRBV4-1, with no clear D. V lost 2 bases and J lost 0, with 8 bases in between. Germline V gene sequence: CDR1 MGHRA, CDR2 YSYEKL. This CDR3 region has 15 residues. CDR3 region: CASSQYGGSNQPQHF. The CDR3 region has the DNA TGCGCCAGCAGCCAATACGGAGGTAGCAATCAGCCCCAGCATTTT.

This clone was picked up one time. The J gene is TRBJ1-2, the V gene TRBV30; D remains ambiguous. The CDR3 runs to 11 residues. The ends were cut back, 2 bases at V and 8 bases at J, with 9 bases in the middle. Per the germline V gene, CDR1 is GTSNPN and CDR2 is SVGIG (reference sequence). This chain's CDR3 is CAWSFNKGYTF. In nucleotides, the CDR3 is TGTGCCTGGAGTTTTAACAAAGGCTACACCTTC.

The CDR3 DNA reads TGTGCCAGCAGCAACGGACTAGGCGAGCAGTACTTC. It specifies CASSNGLGEQYF. This rearrangement joins TRBV7-9 to TRBJ2-7; 7 bases are shared with TRBD2. Trimming removed 5 bases from V and 6 bases from J; junction bases left unmatched: 4. The CDR3 consists of 12 residues. Germline lookup yields CDR1 SEHNR and CDR2 FQNEAQ (reference sequence).

The chain has TRBV2 and TRBJ1-1, with D possibly matching TRBD1 (5 bases). Trimming took 11 bases from V and 5 from J, leaving 15 bases between them. The CDR3 extends over 12 amino acids. The germline gives CDR1 SNHLY, CDR2 FYNNEI. CDR3 residues: CAGLGGVTEAFF. The DNA for the CDR3 is TGTGCCGGCCTGGGGGGTGTGACTGAAGCTTTCTTT.

The chain carries TRBV19 and TRBJ2-2; 8 bases agree with TRBD1. Germline CDR1 LNHDA, CDR2 SQIVND (reference sequence). V lost 0 bases, J lost 3 bases, and 3 bases stayed unmatched. The CDR3 covers 16 residues. Written as DNA, the CDR3 is TGTGCCAGTAGTATAGAGGGACAGGTCCACACCGGGGAGCTGTTTTTT. It encodes CASSIEGQVHTGELFF.

The chain employs TRBV6-2 or TRBV6-3 and TRBJ1-1, with D tentatively TRBD1 (5 bases). This CDR3 is built from 12 residues. Germline CDR1 reads MNHEY; CDR2 reads SVGEGT. V dropped 2 bases and J dropped 11 bases, with 12 bases sitting between them. The CDR3 DNA follows: TGTGCCAGCAGTTACGGTCAGGGAAGGGCTTTCTTT. This gives the protein CASSYGQGRAFF.

This chain links TRBV7-6 with TRBJ2-6; the D gene is possibly TRBD2 (5 bases). Trimming removed 6 bases at V and 0 bases at J, with 12 bases between. Germline V gene sequence: CDR1 SGHVS, CDR2 FNYEAQ. The CDR3 has 16 residues. This CDR3 reads CASSVSGSSGANVLTF. The CDR3 DNA reads TGTGCCAGCAGTGTATCGGGATCCTCTGGGGCCAACGTCCTGACTTTC. The full variable domain, with the rest looked up from reference TRBV7-6 and TRBJ2-6, is GAGVSQSPRYKVTKRGQDVALRCDPISGHVSLYWYRQALGQGPEFLTYFNYEAQQDKSGLPNDRFSAERPEGSISTLTIQRTEQRDSAMYRCASSVSGSSGANVLTFGAGSRLTVL.

CDR3 amino acids: CASSYSGASNYGYTF. DNA for the CDR3: TGTGCCAGCAGTTACTCGGGGGCATCTAACTATGGCTACACCTTC. The chain employs TRBV6-5 and TRBJ1-2; perhaps TRBD1 as D (6 bases). The germline V gene has CDR1 MNHEY and CDR2 SVGAGI. With 0 bases removed from V and 0 bases from J, the gap between germline ends came to 8 bases. The CDR3 has 15 amino acids.

The rearrangement links TRBV7-9 to TRBJ1-1, with D unresolved. Trimming pared 1 base from V and 1 base from J, leaving 10 bases between. Looked up from germline, CDR1 is SEHNR and CDR2 is FQNEAQ (reference sequence). CDR3 length equals 15 residues. In DNA, the CDR3 is TGTGCCAGCAGCTTAGTTCTTTCCCCGAACACTGAAGCTTTCTTT. This codes for CASSLVLSPNTEAFF.

This chain joins TRBV25-1 and TRBJ2-7, with D possibly TRBD2 on 5 matching bases. The ends were cut back, 4 bases at V and 6 bases at J, with 16 bases in the middle. The CDR3 runs to 14 residues. The germline gives CDR1 MGHDK, CDR2 SYGVNS. CDR3 DNA: TGTGCCAGCAGTGCCTTGTCGCGGGTAGGCGAGCAGTACTTC. Translated, it gives CASSALSRVGEQYF.

The chain is built from TRBV5-4 and TRBJ1-2; possible D gene TRBD1, 6 bases. Germline V lookup: CDR1 SGHNT, CDR2 YYREEE (reference sequence). Trimming removed 1 base at V and 3 bases at J, with 13 bases between. The CDR3 loop spans 15 amino acids. CDR3 coding DNA: TGTGCCAGCAGCTTGAATGGGGGGGCATACTATGGCTACACCTTC. Its translation: CASSLNGGAYYGYTF.

The V call is TRBV4-1, the J call TRBJ2-7, with 8 bases lining up with TRBD2. The germline V gene encodes CDR1 MGHRA and CDR2 YSYEKL. J lost 5 bases, V lost 1 base, and 4 bases had no gene match. This CDR3 has 14 residues. The CDR3 is CASSQAGGADEQYF. CDR3 sequence (DNA): TGCGCCAGCAGCCAAGCGGGGGGGGCCGACGAGCAGTACTTC.

The rearrangement uses TRBV19 and TRBJ1-5; 7 bases are a match to TRBD1. CDR3 length equals 15 residues. Germline V gene data show CDR1 as LNHDA and CDR2 as SQIVND (reference sequence). Losses at the gene ends were 8 bases for V and 6 bases for J; bases not matched to a gene: 13. The CDR3 spells CASYRGPRVSQPQHF. In DNA form, the CDR3 reads TGTGCCAGTTACAGGGGCCCTCGGGTAAGTCAGCCCCAGCATTTT.

The chain is built from TRBV2 and TRBJ1-5, with D perhaps matching TRBD1 (6 bases). The CDR3 contains 13 residues. The germline CDR1 and CDR2 sequences are SNHLY and FYNNEI. V was pared by 6 bases and J by 4 bases, with 10 bases between. CDR3 coding DNA: TGTGCCAGCAGCGGGACACTAAATCAGCCCCAGCATTTT. This gives the protein CASSGTLNQPQHF.

The chain is built from TRBV4-3 and TRBJ2-3, with TRBD2 matching over 8 bases. Germline V gene data show CDR1 as LGHNA and CDR2 as YSLEER. The CDR3 contains 18 residues. V shed 0 bases, J shed 5 bases, and the junction held 13 bases outside the gene matches. The DNA of the CDR3 is TGCGCCAGCAGCCAAGATCCCGCGGGGGGCGCAGTAAGAGATACGCAGTATTTT. As protein: CASSQDPAGGAVRDTQYF.

Only a few counts were recorded for this clone. The J gene is TRBJ1-5, the V gene TRBV7-9; D remains unclear. Trimming pared 0 bases from V and 5 bases from J, leaving 5 bases between. This CDR3 is 13 amino acids long. Germline V CDR1 and CDR2: SEHNR, FQNEAQ (reference sequence). The CDR3 sequence: CASSLAGDQPQHF. The DNA for the CDR3 is TGTGCCAGCAGCTTAGCCGGGGATCAGCCCCAGCATTTT.

As for this clone: Different DNA sequences within this sample yield the same CDR3. The chain has TRBV19 and TRBJ1-2, with 7 bases that match TRBD1. The CDR3 has 14 amino acids. CDR1 is LNHDA, CDR2 SQIVND, per germline (reference sequence). V dropped 3 bases and J dropped 2; count of bases not matched to a gene: 3. The CDR3 DNA reads as TGTGCCAGTAGTATTTCGACAGGGAACTATGGCTACACCTTC. Translated: CASSISTGNYGYTF.

CDR3 nucleotides: TGCGCCAGCAGCTTAGAGGGATCTAACTATGGCTACACCTTC. Translation: CASSLEGSNYGYTF. J is TRBJ1-2 and V is TRBV5-1; no clear D. The V end was cut by 2 bases, the J end by 0 bases, with 8 bases between. The CDR3 totals 14 residues. The V gene's germline CDR1 is SGHRS and CDR2 YFSETQ.

The rearrangement uses TRBV10-3 and TRBJ2-3, with 10 bases matching TRBD1. Unmatched junction bases numbered 4, after V lost 4 bases and J lost 6 bases. Germline V gene data show CDR1 as ENHRY and CDR2 as SYGVKD. The CDR3 spans 14 residues. The chain's CDR3 is CAISAGQGRDTQYF. The DNA for the CDR3 is TGTGCCATCAGTGCGGGACAGGGGCGGGATACGCAGTATTTT.

The rearrangement joins TRBV7-8 to TRBJ1-1, with D uncertain. CDR1 SGHVS and CDR2 FQNEAQ come from the germline V gene. The CDR3 covers 11 residues. Between the trimmed V and J ends, which lost 6 bases and 6 bases, there was a span of 8 bases. CDR3 bases: TGTGCCAGCAGTTCCTCGGCTGAAGCTTTCTTT. This encodes CASSSSAEAFF. Based on the CDR3 plus reference TRBV7-8 and TRBJ1-1, the full variable domain is GAGVSQSPRYKVAKRGQDVALRCDPISGHVSLFWYQQALGQGPEFLTYFQNEAQLDKSGLPSDRFFAERPEGSVSTLKIQRTQQEDSAVYLCASSSSAEAFFGQGTRLTVV.

The gene calls are TRBV4-2 and TRBJ1-1, with D maybe TRBD1 (5 bases). This CDR3 region has 17 residues. Looked up from germline, CDR1 is LGHNA and CDR2 is YNFKEQ. Between the trimmed V and J ends, which lost 0 bases and 1 base, there was a span of 15 bases. The CDR3 region is CASSQDYRGTKNTEAFF. In DNA form, the CDR3 reads TGTGCCAGCAGCCAAGATTACCGGGGGACCAAGAACACTGAAGCTTTCTTT.